This T cell receptor beta chain was observed in a study of vaccination and CD4 T cells after COVID-19. In the study overall: All convalescent patients were nasal swab PCR positive for SARS-CoV-2; about 9 had mild and one severe disease.

As regards this clonotype: The antigen is undetermined.

The Oncomine TCR Beta short-read assay sequenced DNA from cultured CD4+ T cells. TCRdb independently ran MiXCR on the PCR reads; one entry per CDR3 protein. The repertoire holds just over 3,000 distinct CDR3 sequences, with 77% as singletons. Per germline, CDR1 MNHEY and CDR2 SVGEGT. The trim removed 2 bases at V and 5 bases at J, leaving 4 bases unmatched. The CDR3 extends over 15 amino acids. The treatment was: approximately nine-day PBMC culture with coronavirus spike peptide pools or control peptides (ViraFEST assay). ViraFEST used peptide pools to expand antigen-specific T cells, then sequenced TCRs. General observations from the study: The median count of SARS-CoV-2-reactive clonotypes rose from approximately 21 to 40, not significantly.

The TCR comes from a human donor who had recovered from COVID-19. The genes are TRBV6-2 or TRBV6-3 and TRBJ1-5, with 9 nucleotides matching TRBD1. Material for sequencing was CD4+ T cells from blood, cultured in vitro. CDR3 coding DNA: TGTGCCAGCAGTTACCCGGGACAGGGAGATCAGCCCCAGCATTTT. Encoded protein: CASSYPGQGDQPQHF.